These T cell receptor beta chains were read from a single sample in a study of OX40 agonist ivuxolimab in advanced cancers. Libraries were prepared by immunoSEQ multiplex PCR; TCRdb keeps only in-frame clonotypes and omits some of them. This sample has tens of thousands of clones, with about 90% found just once. The sample was CD4+ or CD8+ T cells sorted from blood, taken in a trial of the OX40 agonist ivuxolimab. The receptors were gathered from an adult with an advanced solid tumor such as melanoma, head and neck, liver or kidney cancer. Both conserved end residues are part of each CDR3. D genes are given only for firm matches. Expanded clones are given a class, and other clones once, few, many or no size at all.

v_call,j_call,d_call,clone_size,cdr3_aa,cdr3_nt
TRBV6-6,TRBJ1-2,TRBD1,.,CASSPRTGKDGYTF,TGTGCCAGCAGTCCACGGACAGGGAAAGATGGCTACACCTTC
TRBV19,TRBJ2-2,TRBD2,.,CASKWSSGGGELFF,TGTGCCAGTAAATGGTCTAGCGGGGGCGGGGAGCTGTTTTTT
TRBV21-1,TRBJ2-7,.,.,CASSKYRLAGEAEQYF,TGTGCCAGCAGCAAATATCGACTAGCGGGAGAAGCCGAGCAGTACTTC
TRBV5-4,TRBJ2-2,TRBD1,.,CASSLAGTGLTGELFF,TGTGCCAGCAGCTTAGCCGGGACAGGACTCACCGGGGAGCTGTTTTTT
TRBV7-9,TRBJ2-2,TRBD2,.,CASSRNGLAGDAGELFF,TGTGCCAGCAGCCGAAACGGACTAGCGGGTGATGCTGGGGAGCTGTTTTTT
TRBV5-1,TRBJ1-1,TRBD1,once,CASNQDRVNTEAFF,TGCGCCAGCAACCAGGACAGGGTGAACACTGAAGCTTTCTTT
TRBV5-6,TRBJ2-1,.,once,CASSLAREQFF,TGTGCCAGCAGCTTGGCGAGGGAGCAGTTCTTC
TRBV13,TRBJ2-5,TRBD2,.,CASSQPPGVAGDGKSQETQYF,TGTGCCAGCAGCCAACCACCCGGGGTAGCGGGAGATGGGAAGTCTCAAGAGACCCAGTACTTC
TRBV4-3,TRBJ2-7,TRBD1,.,CASSQNQGDLSYEQYF,TGCGCCAGCAGCCAGAACCAGGGGGACCTCTCCTACGAGCAGTACTTC
TRBV4-3,TRBJ1-1,TRBD1,.,CASSHDLRGPEAFF,TGCGCCAGCAGCCATGATTTGAGGGGGCCTGAAGCTTTCTTT
TRBV9,TRBJ2-7,TRBD2,.,CASSSHGGGLSSWEQYF,TGTGCCAGCAGCTCCCATGGGGGGGGACTCAGTTCTTGGGAGCAGTACTTC
TRBV27,TRBJ1-1,.,.,CASRSSGLNTEAFF,TGTGCCAGCAGGTCCTCAGGGCTGAACACTGAAGCTTTCTTT
TRBV19,TRBJ2-7,.,.,CASSNPGAYEQYF,TGTGCCAGTAGTAATCCAGGGGCCTACGAGCAGTACTTC
TRBV18,TRBJ2-3,.,.,CASSPPVTQNGYTQYF,TGTGCCAGCTCACCACCAGTGACGCAAAACGGGTATACGCAGTATTTT
TRBV6-6,TRBJ2-1,.,.,CASQFMALRDDNEQFF,TGTGCCAGCCAGTTTATGGCTTTAAGGGACGACAATGAGCAGTTCTTC
TRBV21-1,TRBJ1-5,.,.,CASITGGRQPQHF,TGTGCCAGCATCACAGGGGGCAGACAGCCCCAGCATTTT
TRBV11-2,TRBJ1-1,.,.,CASSLDVREAFF,TGTGCCAGCAGCTTAGATGTCCGCGAAGCTTTCTTT
TRBV5-4,TRBJ2-7,.,.,CASSLVPPNRDYEQYF,TGTGCCAGCAGCTTGGTCCCACCCAACAGGGACTACGAGCAGTACTTC
TRBV6-5,TRBJ2-3,.,.,CASSSPVGSTDTQYF,TGTGCCAGCAGTTCTCCTGTGGGAAGCACAGATACGCAGTATTTT
TRBV27,TRBJ2-7,TRBD2,.,CASSLLASGITYEQYF,TGTGCCAGCAGTTTACTGGCTAGCGGGATTACCTACGAGCAGTACTTC
TRBV5-1,TRBJ2-1,.,.,CASSLEGLVLDEQFF,TGCGCCAGCAGCTTGGAAGGGTTAGTACTCGATGAGCAGTTCTTC
TRBV7-3,TRBJ2-7,TRBD2,.,CASSPSGSGNEQYF,TGTGCCAGCAGCCCTAGCGGGAGTGGTAACGAGCAGTACTTC
TRBV29-1,TRBJ2-7,TRBD1,.,CSVEDSGQGGYEQYF,TGCAGCGTTGAAGATTCCGGACAGGGGGGGTACGAGCAGTACTTC
TRBV15,TRBJ1-2,TRBD1,.,CATSRVAGGGGYTF,TGTGCCACCAGCAGAGTAGCAGGGGGAGGAGGCTACACCTTC
TRBV5-6,TRBJ2-7,.,.,CASSLRGAYEQYF,TGTGCCAGCAGCTTGAGGGGAGCCTACGAGCAGTACTTC
TRBV18,TRBJ2-7,TRBD1,.,CASSPQGRDSIYEQYF,TGTGCCAGCTCACCTCAGGGACGGGACAGCATCTACGAGCAGTACTTC
TRBV7-2,TRBJ2-5,TRBD2,.,CASSLQRGAKETQYF,TGTGCCAGCAGCTTACAGCGGGGGGCCAAGGAGACCCAGTACTTC
TRBV19,TRBJ1-1,.,.,CASSIGPDSINTEAFF,TGTGCCAGTAGTATAGGACCGGACAGTATAAACACTGAAGCTTTCTTT
TRBV28,TRBJ1-2,.,.,CASFRGAPNYGYTF,TGTGCCAGTTTCCGGGGGGCCCCAAACTATGGCTACACCTTC
TRBV9,TRBJ1-1,TRBD1,.,CASSATGGADTEAFF,TGTGCCAGCAGCGCAACAGGGGGCGCGGACACTGAAGCTTTCTTT
TRBV27,TRBJ1-3,.,.,CASSLSGPGNTIYF,TGTGCCAGCAGTTTAAGTGGCCCTGGAAACACCATATATTTT